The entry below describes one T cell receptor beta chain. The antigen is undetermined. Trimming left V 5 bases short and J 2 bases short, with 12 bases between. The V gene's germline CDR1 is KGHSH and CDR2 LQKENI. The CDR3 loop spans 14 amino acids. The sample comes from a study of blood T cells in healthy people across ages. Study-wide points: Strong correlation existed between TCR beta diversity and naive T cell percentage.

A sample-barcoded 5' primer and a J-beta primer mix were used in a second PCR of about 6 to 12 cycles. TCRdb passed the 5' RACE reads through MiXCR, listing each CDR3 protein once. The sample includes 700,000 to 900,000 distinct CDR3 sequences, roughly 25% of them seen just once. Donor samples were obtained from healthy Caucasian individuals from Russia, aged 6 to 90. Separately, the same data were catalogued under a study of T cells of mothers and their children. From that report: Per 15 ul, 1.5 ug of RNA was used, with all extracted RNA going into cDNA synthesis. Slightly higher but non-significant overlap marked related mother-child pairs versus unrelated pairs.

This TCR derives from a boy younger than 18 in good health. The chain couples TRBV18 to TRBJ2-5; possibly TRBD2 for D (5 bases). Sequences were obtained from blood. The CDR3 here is CASSRRAQQETQYF. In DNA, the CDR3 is TGTGCCAGCTCAAGGCGGGCTCAACAAGAGACCCAGTACTTC.